The clone carrying this TCR beta chain was picked up many times. What it binds is not known. The ends lost 6 bases at V and 4 bases at J; junction bases unmatched: 6. CDR3 length: 14 residues. These data are taken from a study of regulatory T cells in long-lasting Graves disease. Study-level findings and limits: TRBV28 was favored in persistent disease, as were TRBJ1-2 and TRBJ2-5.

Noted time point: persistent/refractory GD, antithyroid drugs over 5 years with positive TRAb. From PBMCs, RNA was extracted and then used to make the TCR library. Recruitment took place at an endocrinology department in Xi'an, China. A volume of approximately 10 milliliters of peripheral blood was collected in EDTA tubes. Construction of the TCR beta libraries employed iRepertoire HTBI primers in conjunction with Arm-PCR of CDR3 regions. In the authors' methods: Identification of gene segments yielded more than 60 TRBV and over 12 TRBJ across samples. MiXCR, applied by TCRdb to the multiplex PCR reads, yields one record per CDR3 protein. The V and J calls were not made by the authors but by TCRdb's processing. The sample records about 420,000 distinct CDR3 sequences, about a quarter being singletons.

V is TRBV12-3 or TRBV12-4 and J is TRBJ1-2; 9 positions match TRBD1. The clonotype comes from a female donor with Graves disease. This material consisted of peripheral blood mononuclear cells (PBMCs), taken when the disease was refractory, from a patient treated with antithyroid drugs. DNA for the CDR3: TGTGCCAGCAGGCTATCGACAGGGGGCTATGGCTACACCTTC. It is translated as CASRLSTGGYGYTF.